The present entry profiles one TCR beta chain with its context. No antigen is known for it. This entry is derived from a study of pediatric ulcerative colitis. CDR3 length: 14 residues. CDR1 is LGHNA and CDR2 is YNFKEQ in the germline V gene. After removal of 3 bases from V and 6 bases from J, the junction contained 7 bases not matched to a gene. Broader study findings: Rectal repertoires separated controls, mild-moderate and acute severe colitis. A couple of rectal clonotypes were found only in ulcerative colitis patients, all of them. Ulcerative colitis patients shared more blood-rectal clones than controls.

Data came from immunoSEQ multiplex PCR; TCRdb stores just in-frame clones and leaves some out. The data contain 40,000 to 60,000 clones, over 70% of them singletons. The rectum was sampled with one to two pinch biopsies at colonoscopy. Material for sequencing was gut tissue. The TCR was taken from a girl aged 10 to 17 with moderate ulcerative colitis. V usage is TRBV4-2 and J usage is TRBJ1-2; 7 bases fit TRBD1. The CDR3 sequence is CASSQIGQEDGYTF. The CDR3, as DNA: TGTGCCAGCAGCCAGATTGGACAGGAAGATGGCTACACCTTC.